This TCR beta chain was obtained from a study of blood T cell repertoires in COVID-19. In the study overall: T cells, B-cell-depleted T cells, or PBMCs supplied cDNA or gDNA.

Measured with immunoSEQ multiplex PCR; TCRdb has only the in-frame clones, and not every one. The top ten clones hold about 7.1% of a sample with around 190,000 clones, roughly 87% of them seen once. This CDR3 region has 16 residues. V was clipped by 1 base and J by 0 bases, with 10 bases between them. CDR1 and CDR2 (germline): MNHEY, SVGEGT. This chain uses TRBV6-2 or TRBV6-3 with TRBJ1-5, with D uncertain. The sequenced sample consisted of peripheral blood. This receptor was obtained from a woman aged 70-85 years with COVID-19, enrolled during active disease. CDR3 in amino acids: CASSYFSGNSNQPQHF. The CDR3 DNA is TGTGCCAGCAGTTACTTCTCGGGGAATAGCAATCAGCCCCAGCATTTT.